Reported below is one TCR beta chain. The data originate from a study of T cell responses to AZD1222 COVID-19 vaccine. Only in-frame clones appear in the TCRdb table, and some are missing; sequencing was by immunoSEQ multiplex PCR. The repertoire has about 94,000 clones, around nine tenths of them found once; the top ten carry 13%. V lost 6 bases to trimming and J lost 7 bases; unmatched junction nucleotides: 14. Looked up from germline, CDR1 is MDHEN and CDR2 is SYDVKM. CDR3 length: 16 residues. This sample comprised peripheral blood, obtained on day 0 of AZD1222 vaccination. This chain uses TRBV28 with TRBJ1-5; TRBD1 agrees at 8 bases. The sequence derives from an adult in good health. As DNA, the CDR3 is TGTGCCAGCAGCCTAGCCGGACAGGGTGATAAACAGCCCCAGCATTTT. It is translated as CASSLAGQGDKQPQHF.